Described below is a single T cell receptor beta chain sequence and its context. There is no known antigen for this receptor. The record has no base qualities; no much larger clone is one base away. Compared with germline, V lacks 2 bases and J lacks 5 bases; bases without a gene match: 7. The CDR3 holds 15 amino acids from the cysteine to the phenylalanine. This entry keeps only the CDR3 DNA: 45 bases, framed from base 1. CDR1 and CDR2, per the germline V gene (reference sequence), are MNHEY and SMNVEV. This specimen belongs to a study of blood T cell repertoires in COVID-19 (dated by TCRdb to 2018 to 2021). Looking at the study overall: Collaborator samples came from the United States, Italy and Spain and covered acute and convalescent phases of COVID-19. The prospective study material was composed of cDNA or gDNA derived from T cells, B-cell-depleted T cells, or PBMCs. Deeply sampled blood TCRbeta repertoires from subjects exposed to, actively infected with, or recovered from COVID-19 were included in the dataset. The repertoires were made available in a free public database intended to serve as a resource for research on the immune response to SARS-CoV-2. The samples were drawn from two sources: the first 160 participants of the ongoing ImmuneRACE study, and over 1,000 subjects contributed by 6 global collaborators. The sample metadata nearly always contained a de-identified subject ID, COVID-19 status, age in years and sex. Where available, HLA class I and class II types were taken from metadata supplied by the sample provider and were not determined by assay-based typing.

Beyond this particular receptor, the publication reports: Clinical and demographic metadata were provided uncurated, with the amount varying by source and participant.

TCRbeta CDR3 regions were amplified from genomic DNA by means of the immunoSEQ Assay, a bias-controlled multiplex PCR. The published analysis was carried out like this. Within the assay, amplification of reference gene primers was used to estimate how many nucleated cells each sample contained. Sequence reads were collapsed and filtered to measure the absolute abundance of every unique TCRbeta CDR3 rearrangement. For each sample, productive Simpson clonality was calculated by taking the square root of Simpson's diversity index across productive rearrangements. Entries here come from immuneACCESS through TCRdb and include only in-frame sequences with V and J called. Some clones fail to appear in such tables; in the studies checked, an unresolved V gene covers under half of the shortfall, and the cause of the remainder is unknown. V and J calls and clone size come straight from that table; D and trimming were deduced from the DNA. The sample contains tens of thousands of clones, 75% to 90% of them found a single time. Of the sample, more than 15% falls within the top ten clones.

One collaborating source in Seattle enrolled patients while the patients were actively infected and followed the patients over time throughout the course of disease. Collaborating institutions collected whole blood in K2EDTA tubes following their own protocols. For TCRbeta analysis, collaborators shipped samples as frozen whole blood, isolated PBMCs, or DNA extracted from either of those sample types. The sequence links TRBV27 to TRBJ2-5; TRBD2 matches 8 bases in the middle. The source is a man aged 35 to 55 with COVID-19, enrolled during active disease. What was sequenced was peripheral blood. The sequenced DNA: TGTGCCAGCAGTTTAAGCGGGGGAGGGTTGGAGACCCAGTACTTC. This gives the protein CASSLSGGGLETQYF.